Reported below is one T cell receptor beta chain. Its antigen is currently unknown. These data belong to a study of T cells in localized non-small cell lung cancer. Study-wide results and limits: Clonality peaked in uninvolved adjacent lung rather than tumor.

The CDR3 totals 15 residues. Clones were read by immunoSEQ multiplex PCR, and TCRdb kept only the in-frame ones, dropping some. Of thousands of clones listed, approximately 40% are singletons. The V and J genes are TRBV1 and TRBJ2-7. TRBV1 is a known pseudogene. The starting material was lung tumor tissue, obtained before any cancer treatment. This sequence originates from a woman aged 40 to 75 with stage I lung adenocarcinoma. The DNA of the CDR3 is TGCGCCAGCAGCCAAGCGAGTACGTCGCAGTACGAGCAGTACTTC. This translates into CASSQASTSQYEQYF.